This TCR beta chain is from a study of T cell repertoires in cytomegalovirus infection. Study summary: Both CMV infection and a matching HLA type were indicated by public TCR beta signatures. Study-wide results and caveats: In two of eight donors, the top clonotype was HLA-C-restricted CMV-specific. CMV carriers having the relevant HLA were flagged by cumulative public TCR beta family frequency.

The CDR3 has 14 residues. Deletions cut 5 bases from V and 9 bases from J, with 17 bases between. Germline-derived CDR1 and CDR2 are SSHAT and FNYEAQ (reference sequence). There are many counts of this clonotype. The antigen is undetermined. TCRdb reprocessed the reads via MiXCR and lists one record per CDR3 protein. The sample contains some 280,000 distinct CDR3 sequences, roughly 15% of which appear only once. Sequenced: PBMCs. This chain joins TRBV7-7 and TRBJ2-1; either TRBD1 or TRBD2 may supply D (5 bases each). The origin of this receptor is a human donor in good health (CMV status not recorded). Some clones in this sample may be carry-over from other donors' samples. As DNA, the CDR3 is TGTGCCAGCAGCCCCAGGGACCGCTGGGGTGAGCAGTTCTTC. Translated: CASSPRDRWGEQFF.